These 21 T cell receptor beta chains were sequenced from one sample in a study of control samples from healthy donors and cancer patients. Libraries were prepared by immunoSEQ multiplex PCR; TCRdb keeps only in-frame clonotypes and omits some of them. Among around 140,000 clones listed, 89% were seen once. The sequencing input was PBMCs. All receptors come from a man aged 45-60 years with head and neck cancer.

This clone was seen once. The chain employs TRBV10-2 and TRBJ1-2, with D uncertain. V was pared by 4 bases and J by 4 bases, with 19 bases between. In germline, CDR1 is WSHSY, CDR2 SAAADI. CDR3 length: 16 residues. The CDR3 DNA follows: TGCGCCAGCAGTGCGACGATAATGGACCTCGTCTATGGCTACACCTTC. Amino acids: CASSATIMDLVYGYTF.

The rearrangement joins TRBV5-8 to TRBJ2-3; weak D call: TRBD2 (5 bases). Germline V gene data show CDR1 as SGHTS and CDR2 as YDEGEE. V was pared by 0 bases and J by 6 bases, with 8 bases between. The CDR3 is 13 residues long. CDR3 nucleotide sequence: TGTGCCAGCAGCTTGGCCCCGGGGGATACGCAGTATTTT. This sequence encodes CASSLAPGDTQYF.

The rearrangement links TRBV6-1 to TRBJ1-5, with unresolved D. The germline gives CDR1 MNHNS, CDR2 SASEGT. This CDR3 is 12 amino acids long. V lost 1 base and J 6 bases, leaving 4 bases between the germline ends. In DNA form, the CDR3 reads TGTGCCAGCAGTGAAGGGAGTCAGCCCCAGCATTTT. Translated: CASSEGSQPQHF.

The chain recombines TRBV10-3 with TRBJ1-4; unclear D gene. Trimming left V 4 bases short and J 0 bases short, with 9 bases between. The CDR3 totals 15 residues. CDR1 ENHRY and CDR2 SYGVKD come from the germline V gene. The CDR3 DNA reads TGTGCCATCAGTGCCGCGGCCGCAACTAATGAAAAACTGTTTTTT. Protein: CAISAAAATNEKLFF.

V gene TRBV2 combines with J gene TRBJ2-3; 8 nucleotides align to TRBD1. Germline V CDR1 and CDR2: SNHLY, FYNNEI. The CDR3 length is 16 residues. V gave up 6 bases and J gave up 2 bases; unmatched junction bases: 10. CDR3 sequence reads: CASSPVWTGSTDTQYF. In DNA form, the CDR3 reads TGTGCCAGCAGCCCTGTTTGGACAGGGTCCACAGATACGCAGTATTTT.

V and J are TRBV10-2 and TRBJ1-4; 9 bases are a match to TRBD1. J was trimmed by 6 bases and V by 4 bases; bases with no gene match: 6. Germline-derived CDR1 and CDR2 are WSHSY and SAAADI. The CDR3 contains 15 residues. The CDR3 coding sequence is TGCGCCAGCAGTGTCCCGGACAGGGGTGATGAAAAACTGTTTTTT. It translates to CASSVPDRGDEKLFF.

This clone appeared once. The V and J genes are TRBV5-1 and TRBJ1-1, with D maybe TRBD1 (5 bases). The CDR3 has 14 residues. CDR1 and CDR2 from the germline V gene are SGHRS and YFSETQ. Between the trimmed V and J ends, which lost 3 bases and 3 bases, there was a span of 12 bases. The chain's CDR3 is CASSSMGLDTEAFF. The CDR3 DNA reads as TGCGCCAGCAGCTCGATGGGGCTTGACACTGAAGCTTTCTTT. The full variable domain, completed using reference TRBV5-1 and TRBJ1-1, is KAGVTQTPRYLIKTRGQQVTLSCSPISGHRSVSWYQQTPGQGLQFLFEYFSETQRNKGNFPGRFSGRQFSNSRSEMNVSTLELGDSALYLCASSSMGLDTEAFFGQGTRLTVV.

Only one count was recorded for this clone. The chain recombines TRBV10-1 with TRBJ2-7; D is uncertain. In germline, CDR1 is WNHNN, CDR2 SYGVQD (reference sequence). This CDR3 comprises 11 residues. The ends were cut back, 8 bases at V and 6 bases at J, with 11 bases in the middle. The CDR3 reads CASGDFGEQYF. CDR3 DNA sequence: TGCGCCAGCGGGGATTTCGGCGAGCAGTACTTC.

The chain uses TRBV11-2 and TRBJ1-1; possibly TRBD1 for D (6 bases). The germline CDR1 and CDR2 sequences are SGHAT and FQNNGV. The V gene lost 1 base and the J gene lost 1 base, with 16 bases spanning the gap. This CDR3 comprises 17 residues. CDR3 in DNA: TGTGCCAGCAGCTTAGCCGGAGCTGACAGGCGGAACACTGAAGCTTTCTTT. Protein: CASSLAGADRRNTEAFF.

The CDR3 spells CASRVGGGQETQYF. The DNA of the CDR3 is TGTGCCAGCAGGGTAGGAGGGGGGCAAGAGACCCAGTACTTC. This chain connects TRBV28 to TRBJ2-5; tentatively, D is TRBD1 or TRBD2 (6 bases each). V was cut by 6 bases and J by 2 bases, with 13 bases left in between. Per germline, CDR1 MDHEN and CDR2 SYDVKM. The CDR3 has 14 residues.

The chain employs TRBV27 and TRBJ2-7; D is perhaps TRBD1 or TRBD2 (5 bases each). CDR3 length: 15 residues. V shed 4 bases and J shed 1 base, with 14 bases lying between them. Germline CDR1 is MNHEY and CDR2 is SMNVEV (reference sequence). CDR3 sequence (DNA): TGTGCCAGCAGTTACGGGCCCTGGGGGTCCTACGAGCAGTACTTC. This sequence encodes CASSYGPWGSYEQYF.

This chain links TRBV6-5 with TRBJ1-5; a possible D gene is TRBD1 (5 bases). The CDR3 is 14 residues long. Germline CDR1 reads MNHEY; CDR2 reads SVGAGI. Trimming removed 5 bases at V and 4 bases at J, with 12 bases between. The CDR3 sequence is CASSPGFENQPQHF. DNA of the CDR3: TGTGCCAGCAGTCCAGGGTTCGAGAATCAGCCCCAGCATTTT.

The chain recombines TRBV6-6 with TRBJ2-1; 7 positions match TRBD2. There are 13 residues in the CDR3. Germline CDR1 and CDR2: MNHNY and SVGAGI (reference sequence). J was trimmed by 10 bases and V by 0 bases; bases with no gene match: 3. CDR3 amino acids: CASSYSGRGEQFF. For the CDR3, the DNA is TGTGCCAGCAGTTACTCCGGGCGGGGGGAGCAGTTCTTC.

The chain combines TRBV6-7 with TRBJ1-1; 8 bases align to TRBD1. TRBV6-7 is flagged as an ORF with uncertain function. The CDR3 extends over 15 amino acids. The V and J ends lost 11 bases and 2 bases, in that order; junction bases with no gene match: 13. CDR3 in DNA: TGTGCCCGCACCTGCGACAGGGGCCGTAACACTGAAGCTTTCTTT. Amino acids: CARTCDRGRNTEAFF.

The gene calls are TRBV6-5 and TRBJ2-1; no firm D call. The CDR3 has 13 amino acids. In germline, CDR1 is MNHEY, CDR2 SVGAGI. V was clipped by 3 bases and J by 5 bases, with 8 bases between them. The CDR3 reads CASSYGINNEQFF. DNA of the CDR3: TGTGCCAGCAGTTATGGGATAAACAATGAGCAGTTCTTC.

The V and J genes are TRBV7-9 and TRBJ2-3; the D is unclear. Germline-derived CDR1 and CDR2 are SEHNR and FQNEAQ (reference sequence). The CDR3 sequence is 15 residues long. Between the trimmed V and J ends, which lost 1 base and 0 bases, there was a span of 8 bases. The CDR3 protein is CASSLEVGSTDTQYF. Written as DNA, the CDR3 is TGTGCCAGCAGCTTAGAAGTTGGGAGCACAGATACGCAGTATTTT.

V gene TRBV11-2 combines with J gene TRBJ2-7; 7 nucleotides align to TRBD1. The J segment lost 3 bases and the V segment lost 6 bases, leaving 8 bases of the junction unmatched. The CDR3 is made up of 14 amino acids. Germline V lookup: CDR1 SGHAT, CDR2 FQNNGV. The CDR3 region is CASSQTGQYYEQYF. CDR3 sequence (DNA): TGTGCCAGCAGTCAAACGGGACAGTACTACGAGCAGTACTTC.

This clone was recorded a few times. V usage is TRBV19 and J usage is TRBJ1-5; tentatively, D is TRBD1 (6 bases). The CDR3 extends over 15 amino acids. Trimming pared 7 bases from V and 3 bases from J, leaving 16 bases between. CDR1 is LNHDA and CDR2 is SQIVND in the germline V gene (reference sequence). The CDR3: CASKGGSSSNQPQHF. The CDR3 DNA sequence: TGTGCCAGTAAGGGGGGGAGCAGCTCCAATCAGCCCCAGCATTTT. The whole variable domain, remainder taken from reference TRBV19 and TRBJ1-5, is DGGITQSPKYLFRKEGQNVTLSCEQNLNHDAMYWYRQDPGQGLRLIYYSQIVNDFQKGDIAEGYSVSREKKESFPLTVTSAQKNPTAFYLCASKGGSSSNQPQHFGDGTRLSIL.

The CDR3 nucleotides read TGCGCCAGCAAACCCGGGACTACACAAGAGACCCAGTACTTC. Amino acids: CASKPGTTQETQYF. The chain links TRBV5-1 to TRBJ2-5; 7 bases line up with TRBD2. Per the germline V gene, CDR1 is SGHRS and CDR2 is YFSETQ. J lost 2 bases, V lost 6 bases, and 7 bases had no gene match. The CDR3 totals 14 residues.

This sequence joins TRBV27 and TRBJ2-1; D might be TRBD2 (5 bases). This CDR3 has 15 amino acids. Trimming cost V 6 bases and J 0 bases, with 12 bases left between them. Germline assignment: CDR1 MNHEY and CDR2 SMNVEV (reference sequence). In DNA form, the CDR3 reads TGTGCCAGCAGGAATCGGGGATACTCCTACAATGAGCAGTTCTTC. Encoded protein: CASRNRGYSYNEQFF.

This chain connects TRBV7-2 to TRBJ2-2; D is undetermined. This CDR3 is built from 15 residues. V was trimmed by 2 bases and J by 1 base, leaving 8 bases between them. Per the germline V gene, CDR1 is SGHTA and CDR2 is FQGNSA. The CDR3 nucleotides read TGTGCCAGCAGCTTATGGGCGATGAACACCGGGGAGCTGTTTTTT. Translation: CASSLWAMNTGELFF.